What follows are 9 T cell receptor beta chains derived from one specimen sequenced in a study of cytomegalovirus exposure and HLA in healthy donors. PCR employed 60 Vbeta and 13 Jbeta primers. TCRdb's copy holds only in-frame clones and misses some; the assay was immunoSEQ multiplex PCR. The sample has about 110,000 clones; 15% to 17% are singletons. Sample: PBMCs. The receptors stem from a woman under 30 in good health and CMV-seronegative.

The chain links TRBV2 to TRBJ1-4; no firm D call. In germline, CDR1 is SNHLY, CDR2 FYNNEI. The V and J ends lost 6 bases and 8 bases respectively, with 16 bases between them. CDR3 length: 14 residues. The CDR3 DNA sequence: TGTGCCAGCAGCCCCCCCGCGGGCTCAGAAAAACTGTTTTTT. This encodes CASSPPAGSEKLFF.

The genes are TRBV25-1 and TRBJ2-5; tentatively, D is TRBD2 (5 bases). This CDR3 is built from 15 residues. Germline V gene lookup returns CDR1 MGHDK and CDR2 SYGVNS. Trimming stripped 0 bases from V and 5 bases from J, with 13 bases between. The chain's CDR3 is CASSEYEGLRETQYF. In nucleotides, the CDR3 is TGTGCCAGCAGTGAATACGAGGGTTTAAGGGAGACCCAGTACTTC.

The chain has TRBV7-9 and TRBJ1-2; 8 nucleotides line up with TRBD1. V gave up 4 bases and J gave up 3 bases; unmatched junction bases: 13. Germline V CDR1 and CDR2: SEHNR, FQNEAQ (reference sequence). This CDR3 is built from 17 residues. The CDR3 DNA reads as TGTGCCAGCAGCTCACCGGGACAGGCATACTTCTACTATGGCTACACCTTC. Protein product: CASSSPGQAYFYYGYTF.

This clone was detected a few times. V usage is TRBV29-1 and J usage is TRBJ2-2; tentatively, D is TRBD2 (7 bases). Germline CDR1 is SQVTM and CDR2 is ANQGSEA. Trimming shortened V by 5 bases and J by 6 bases, and 16 bases separated the two germline ends. CDR3 length: 14 residues. The DNA for the CDR3 is TGCAGCGTTCGTACGCAGGGGAGGGCCGGGGAGCTGTTTTTT. It is translated as CSVRTQGRAGELFF.

This clone was found a few times. The rearrangement joins TRBV6-5 to TRBJ1-5; weak D call: TRBD1 (5 bases). The CDR3 is made up of 13 amino acids. Germline CDR1 reads MNHEY; CDR2 reads SVGAGI. V shed 7 bases and J shed 5 bases, with 12 bases lying between them. CDR3 amino acids: CASTRGLDQPQHF. DNA for the CDR3: TGTGCCAGCACCCGGGGACTTGATCAGCCCCAGCATTTT.

This chain links TRBV7-9 with TRBJ1-6; D gene ambiguous. The ends were cut back, 4 bases at V and 0 bases at J, with 13 bases in the middle. Germline V gene sequence: CDR1 SEHNR, CDR2 FQNEAQ (reference sequence). CDR3 length equals 17 residues. CDR3 sequence reads: CASSSPPGNSYNSPLHF. Written as DNA, the CDR3 is TGTGCCAGCAGCTCCCCCCCCGGGAACTCCTATAATTCACCCCTCCACTTT.

This rearrangement joins TRBV9 to TRBJ2-1, with 7 bases that match TRBD2. There are 13 residues in the CDR3. V dropped 6 bases and J dropped 3; count of bases not matched to a gene: 3. Germline values: CDR1 SGDLS, CDR2 YYNGEE. CDR3 in amino acids: CASNGGDYNEQFF. The CDR3 coding sequence is TGTGCCAGCAATGGGGGGGACTACAATGAGCAGTTCTTC.

This clone was recorded only once. The rearrangement links TRBV6-5 to TRBJ1-4; unclear D gene. V gave up 5 bases and J gave up 8 bases, with 12 bases separating them. The CDR3 runs 13 residues. The germline CDR1 and CDR2 sequences are MNHEY and SVGAGI. The chain's CDR3 is CASSPHGGEKLFF. CDR3 nucleotide sequence: TGTGCCAGCAGTCCCCATGGCGGGGAAAAACTGTTTTTT.

The chain couples TRBV4-1 to TRBJ2-7, with 10 bases that match TRBD2. The CDR3 consists of 16 residues. Unmatched junction bases numbered 6, after V lost 2 bases and J lost 2 bases. Germline V CDR1 and CDR2: MGHRA, YSYEKL. In DNA form, the CDR3 reads TGCGCCAGCAGCCAACCTCTAGCGGGAGCTCCCTACGAGCAGTACTTC. Protein sequence: CASSQPLAGAPYEQYF.